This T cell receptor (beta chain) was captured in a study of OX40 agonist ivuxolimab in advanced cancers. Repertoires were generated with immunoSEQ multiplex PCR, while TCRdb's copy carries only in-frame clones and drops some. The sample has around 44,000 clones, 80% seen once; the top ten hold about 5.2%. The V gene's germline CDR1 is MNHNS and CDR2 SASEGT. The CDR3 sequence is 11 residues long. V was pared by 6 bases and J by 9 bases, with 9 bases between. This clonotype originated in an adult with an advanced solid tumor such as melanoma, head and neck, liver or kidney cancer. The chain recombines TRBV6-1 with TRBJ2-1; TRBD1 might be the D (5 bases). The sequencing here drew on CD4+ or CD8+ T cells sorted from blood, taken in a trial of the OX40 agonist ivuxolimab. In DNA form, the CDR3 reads TGTGCCAGCAGAGCAGGGCGTGAGCAGTTCTTC. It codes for CASRAGREQFF.